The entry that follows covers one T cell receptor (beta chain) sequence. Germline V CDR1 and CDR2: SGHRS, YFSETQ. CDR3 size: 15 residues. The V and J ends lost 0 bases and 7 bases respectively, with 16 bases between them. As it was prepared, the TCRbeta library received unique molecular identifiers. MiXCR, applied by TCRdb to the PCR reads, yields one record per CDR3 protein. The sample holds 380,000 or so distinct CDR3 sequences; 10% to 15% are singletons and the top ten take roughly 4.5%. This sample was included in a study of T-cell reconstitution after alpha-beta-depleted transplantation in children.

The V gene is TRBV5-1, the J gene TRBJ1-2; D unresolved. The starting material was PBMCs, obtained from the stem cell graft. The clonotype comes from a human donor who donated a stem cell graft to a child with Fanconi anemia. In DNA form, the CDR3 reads TGCGCCAGCAGCTTGGAAGGGCGTGGAGGTCTTGGCTACACCTTC. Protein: CASSLEGRGGLGYTF.